Listed below are T cell receptor beta chains from one sample, sequenced in a study of blood T cell repertoires in COVID-19. Only in-frame clones appear in the TCRdb table, and some are missing; sequencing was by immunoSEQ multiplex PCR. Of a few hundred thousand clones listed, around 82% are singletons. The sample was peripheral blood. The receptors come from a human donor in a cohort sampled during active COVID-19. Each CDR3 is given with its conserved first and last residue.

V: TRBV3-1/TRBV3-2
CDR3: CASSYGQGTNQPQHF

V: TRBV20-1
CDR3: CSAREGNEQFF

V: TRBV19
CDR3: CASSIGGGAGTGELFF

V: TRBV7-2
CDR3: CASSPMAGLSSYNEQFF

V: TRBV18
CDR3: CASSPPRTGEDTQYF

V: TRBV4-2
CDR3: CASSRSLPGLAAYNEQFF

V: TRBV7-9
CDR3: CASSPLIRREDPEAFF

V: TRBV7-6
CDR3: CASSLAGGALADTQYF

V: TRBV16
CDR3: CASSQSKGDNEKLFF

V: TRBV6-1
CDR3: CASSEAFGGISYEQYF

V: TRBV7-8
CDR3: CASSWGTDSGNTIYF

V: TRBV7-9
CDR3: CASSLAGGPQPQHF